This T cell receptor (beta chain) was sequenced in a study of blood T cell repertoires in COVID-19. Each participant's cohort was designated according to participant-reported clinical history. Exposed volunteers were people who met a COVID-19 case within 2 weeks before study entry. V was pared by 0 bases and J by 4 bases, with 15 bases between. The CDR3 has 16 residues. Germline values: CDR1 LGHDT, CDR2 YNNKEL (reference sequence). Some clones are missing from TCRdb's copy, which holds only in-frame ones; the method was immunoSEQ multiplex PCR. The sample lists approximately 150,000 clones; roughly 84% were seen once.

This chain links TRBV3-1 (or the pseudogene TRBV3-2) with TRBJ2-5; tentatively, D is TRBD2 (7 bases). The TCR was taken from a man between 65 and 85 years old who had been exposed to COVID-19. The sequenced sample consisted of PBMCs or T cells enriched from blood (not recorded which). CDR3: CASSQDVGGLGETQYF. In DNA, the CDR3 is TGTGCCAGCAGCCAAGATGTCGGGGGGCTGGGAGAGACCCAGTACTTC.